The rows below give T cell receptor beta chains drawn from one sample of a study of T cell responses to AZD1222 COVID-19 vaccine. Assay used: immunoSEQ multiplex PCR; TCRdb lists only in-frame clones, some missing. Seen here are 80,000 or so clones, about 74% observed once, and the top ten hold approximately 25%. The sequences come from peripheral blood, collected 28 days after the second dose of the MenACWY control vaccine. Receptors were obtained from an adult who received the MenACWY meningococcal vaccine as a control. The CDR3 runs from the conserved cysteine through the conserved F or W. A D gene is named only where the DNA matches it firmly. Part of the rows lack a size; the others show once, few, many or a class for expanded clones.

TRBV7-6	TRBJ1-4	NA	few	TGTGCCAGCAGCCCTTCAGGAGATGCTAATGAAAAACTGTTTTTT	CASSPSGDANEKLFF
TRBV29-1	TRBJ2-3	NA	NA	TGCAGCGTTGAAGTAGTAGGAGGGGACACAGATACGCAGTATTTT	CSVEVVGGDTDTQYF
TRBV20-1	TRBJ1-2	TRBD1	NA	TGCAGTGCTAGTCCGGGACAGGGGGGCTATGGCTACACCTTC	CSASPGQGGYGYTF
TRBV6-5	TRBJ1-1	NA	NA	TGTGCCGTACAGGGCAGGGTCACTGAAGCTTTCTTT	CAVQGRVTEAFF
TRBV19	TRBJ1-1	TRBD1	NA	TGTGCCAGTGGGGACAGGTCCAACACTGAAGCTTTCTTT	CASGDRSNTEAFF
TRBV19	TRBJ2-5	NA	NA	TGTGCCAGTAGTATAGGGCATGGTAGGGATGAGACCCAGTACTTC	CASSIGHGRDETQYF
TRBV2	TRBJ1-2	TRBD1	many	TGTGCCAGCAGTGGGGACAGGGGGCACTATGGCTACACCTTC	CASSGDRGHYGYTF
TRBV5-5	TRBJ2-3	TRBD1	NA	TGTGCCAGCAGCTTAGGGACAGCTTCAGATACGCAGTATTTT	CASSLGTASDTQYF
TRBV11-1	TRBJ1-1	NA	few	TGTGCCAGCGGGTTGGCAGGGTGGACTGAAGCTTTCTTT	CASGLAGWTEAFF
TRBV6-5	TRBJ2-7	TRBD2	NA	TGTGCCAAGAGGACTAGCGGGAGCTCCTACGAGCAGTACTTC	CAKRTSGSSYEQYF
TRBV7-9	TRBJ1-2	NA	many	TGTGCCAGCAGCTCCGTCCCCGACAGGACCTATGGCTACACCTTC	CASSSVPDRTYGYTF
TRBV5-6	TRBJ2-2	TRBD1	NA	TGTGCCAGCAGCTTGACAGGGGAGTACACCGGGGAGCTGTTTTTT	CASSLTGEYTGELFF
TRBV14	TRBJ2-3	NA	NA	TGTGCCAGCAGCCAGACCGGGGGCGGAGGCACAGATACGCAGTATTTT	CASSQTGGGGTDTQYF
TRBV3-1/TRBV3-2	TRBJ2-5	TRBD2	NA	TGTGCCAGCAGCCAAGATACGGCGGGAGGTGGGGAGACCCAGTACTTC	CASSQDTAGGGETQYF